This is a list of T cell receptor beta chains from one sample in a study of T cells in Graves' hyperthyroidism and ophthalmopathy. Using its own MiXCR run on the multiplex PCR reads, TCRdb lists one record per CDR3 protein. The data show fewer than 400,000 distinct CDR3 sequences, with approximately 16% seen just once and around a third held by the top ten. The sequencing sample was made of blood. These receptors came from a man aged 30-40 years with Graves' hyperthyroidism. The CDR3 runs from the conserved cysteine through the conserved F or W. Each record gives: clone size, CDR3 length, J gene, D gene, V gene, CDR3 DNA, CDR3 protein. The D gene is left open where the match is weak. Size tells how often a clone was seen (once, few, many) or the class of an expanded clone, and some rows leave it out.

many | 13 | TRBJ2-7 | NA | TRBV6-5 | TGTGCCAGCAGTTACTCCTCTGCCCGGGAGCAGTACTTC | CASSYSSAREQYF
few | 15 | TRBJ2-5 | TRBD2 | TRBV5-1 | TGCGCCAGCAGCTCCGGGACTAGAAGTGGAGAGACCCAGTACTTC | CASSSGTRSGETQYF
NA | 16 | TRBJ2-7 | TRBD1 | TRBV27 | TGTGCCAGCAGTCACTCCTATGGGGACAGAGCCTACGAGCAGTACTTC | CASSHSYGDRAYEQYF
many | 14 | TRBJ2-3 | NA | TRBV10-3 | TGTGCCATCAGTGGTACGGGAGGCACAGATACGCAGTATTTT | CAISGTGGTDTQYF
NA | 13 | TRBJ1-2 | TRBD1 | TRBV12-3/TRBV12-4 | TGTGCCAGCAGTTTCCAGGGGGCCCCAAGCTACACCTTC | CASSFQGAPSYTF
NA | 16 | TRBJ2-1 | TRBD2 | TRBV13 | TGTGCCAGCAGCTCGGGACTAGCGGGAGCGGCGAATGAGCAGTTCTTC | CASSSGLAGAANEQFF
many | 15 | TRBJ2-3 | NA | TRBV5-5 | TGTGCCAGCAGCTCAGCGCAGGGGAGCACAGATACGCAGTATTTT | CASSSAQGSTDTQYF
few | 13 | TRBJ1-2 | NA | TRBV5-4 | TGTGCCAGCAGCTTGGTACAGGAGGATGGCTACACCTTC | CASSLVQEDGYTF
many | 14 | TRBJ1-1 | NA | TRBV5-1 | TGCGCCAGCACCACTGGGGTGGGGATGGCTGAAGCTTTCTTT | CASTTGVGMAEAFF
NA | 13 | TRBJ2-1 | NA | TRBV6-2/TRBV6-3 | TGTGCCAGCCGGCCGGGACTTCGCAATGAGCAGTTCTTC | CASRPGLRNEQFF
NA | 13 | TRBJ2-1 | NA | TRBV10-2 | TGCGCCAGCACTGAGCGGGCCTACAATGAGCAGTTCTTC | CASTERAYNEQFF
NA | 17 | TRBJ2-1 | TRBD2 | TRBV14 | TGTGCCAGCAGCCTACCGCTTGAGCGGGAGTGGGACAATGAGCAGTTCTTC | CASSLPLEREWDNEQFF
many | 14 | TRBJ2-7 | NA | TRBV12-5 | TGTGCTAGTGGTTTTGGGAAGCTCTTCGACGAGCAGTACTTC | CASGFGKLFDEQYF
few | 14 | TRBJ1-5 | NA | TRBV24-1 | TGTGCCACCAGTGATTCACCGCTAGGCAGACCCCAGCATTTT | CATSDSPLGRPQHF
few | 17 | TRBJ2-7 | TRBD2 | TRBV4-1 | TGCGCCAGCAGCCAAGGGACTAGCGGGACCTCCACCTACGAGCAGTACTTC | CASSQGTSGTSTYEQYF
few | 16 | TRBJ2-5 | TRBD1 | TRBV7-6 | TGTGCCAGCAGCCCGAAAGGGGGCCCAGTACCCAAGATCCAGTACTTC | CASSPKGGPVPKIQYF
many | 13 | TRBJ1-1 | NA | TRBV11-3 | TGTGCCAGCAGCCAATCGCCGGGACTTGAAGCTTTCTTT | CASSQSPGLEAFF
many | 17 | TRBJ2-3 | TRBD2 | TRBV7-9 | TGTGCCAGCAGCGCCCTGCAGTTAGCGGGACGGAGGGATACGCAGTATTTT | CASSALQLAGRRDTQYF
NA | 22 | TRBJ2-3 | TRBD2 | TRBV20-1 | TGCAGTGCTTCTAGAAGAGGGGTGGATAGCGGGGTATCCCCCTTGAGCACAGATACGCAGTATTTT | CSASRRGVDSGVSPLSTDTQYF
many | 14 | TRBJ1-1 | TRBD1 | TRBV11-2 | TGTGCCAGCAGCTTAGGGACAGGGACCCCTGAAGCTTTCTTT | CASSLGTGTPEAFF
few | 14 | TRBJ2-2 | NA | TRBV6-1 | TGTGCCAGCAGTGGGATCAGGAACACCGGGGAGCTGTTTTTT | CASSGIRNTGELFF
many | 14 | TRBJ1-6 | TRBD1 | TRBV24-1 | TGTGCCACCTTTACAGGGGCGCATAATTCACCCCTCCACTTT | CATFTGAHNSPLHF
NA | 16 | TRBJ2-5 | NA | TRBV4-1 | TGCGCCAGCAGCCAAGTAAGACTAGTGGCCCAAGAGACCCAGTACTTC | CASSQVRLVAQETQYF
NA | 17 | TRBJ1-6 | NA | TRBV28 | TGTGCCAGCAGTTTGGAACGGTCGGGGAGGGGGAATTCACCCCTCCACTTT | CASSLERSGRGNSPLHF
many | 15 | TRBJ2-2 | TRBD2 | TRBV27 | TGTGCCAGCAGCCCCCAGGGACTACACACCGGGGAGCTGTTTTTT | CASSPQGLHTGELFF
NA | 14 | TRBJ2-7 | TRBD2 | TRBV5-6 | TGTGCCAGCAGCTTTGGGACTAGCGTTGGCGAGCAGTACTTC | CASSFGTSVGEQYF
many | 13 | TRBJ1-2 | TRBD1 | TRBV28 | TGTGCCAGCAGTGTGGACAGGTTGTGGGGCTACACCTTC | CASSVDRLWGYTF
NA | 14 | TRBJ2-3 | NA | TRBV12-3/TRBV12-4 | TGTGCCAGCAGTTTATCGTTTGGCACAGATACGCAGTATTTT | CASSLSFGTDTQYF
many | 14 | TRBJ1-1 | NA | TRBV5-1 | TGCGCCAGCAGCTTGACGGTAGAGATTGGGAAAGCTTTCTTT | CASSLTVEIGKAFF
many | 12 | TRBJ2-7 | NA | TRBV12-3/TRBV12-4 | TGTGCCAGCAGTGGGGCGGGTTACGAGCAGTACTTC | CASSGAGYEQYF
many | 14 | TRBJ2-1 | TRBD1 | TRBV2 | TGTGCCAGCGGTTCGGGACAGGTGAATCATGAGCAGTTCTTC | CASGSGQVNHEQFF
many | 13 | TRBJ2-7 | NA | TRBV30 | TGTGCTTTCGCCCCAGGGAGCTCCTACGAGCAGTACTTC | CAFAPGSSYEQYF
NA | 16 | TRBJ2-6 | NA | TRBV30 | TGTGCCTGCCCTCGTCCCTTGAGGGCAGGGGCCAACGTCCTGACTTTC | CACPRPLRAGANVLTF
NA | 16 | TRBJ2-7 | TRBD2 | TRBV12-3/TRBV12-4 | TGTGCCAGCAGTTCGGGGACTAGCGGGAGGGCCTACGAGCAGTACTTC | CASSSGTSGRAYEQYF
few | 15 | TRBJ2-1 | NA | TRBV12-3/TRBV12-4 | TGTGCCAGCAGCATCGGGCCGGGATCGTACAATGAGCAGTTCTTC | CASSIGPGSYNEQFF
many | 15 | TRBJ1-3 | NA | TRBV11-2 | TGTGCCAGCAGCTCACGAGGGGCGAAGAGAAACACCATATATTTT | CASSSRGAKRNTIYF
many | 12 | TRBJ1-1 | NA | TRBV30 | TGTGCCTGGAAGGGAATGAACACTGAAGCTTTCTTT | CAWKGMNTEAFF
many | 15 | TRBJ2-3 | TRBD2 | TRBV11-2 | TGTGCCAGCACCCGACTAGCGGGAGTAGCAGATACGCAGTATTTT | CASTRLAGVADTQYF
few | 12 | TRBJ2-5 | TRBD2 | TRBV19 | TGTGCCAGTAGTACCGGGACTACCACCCAGTACTTC | CASSTGTTTQYF
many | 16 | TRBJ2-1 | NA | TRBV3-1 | TGTGCCAGCAGCCGTTTCGGCCCCCCCGCCCTCAATGAGCAGTTCTTC | CASSRFGPPALNEQFF
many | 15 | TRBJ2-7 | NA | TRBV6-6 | TGTGCCAGCAGTTACGAGCCTCCGTCGACGGACGAGCAGTACTTC | CASSYEPPSTDEQYF
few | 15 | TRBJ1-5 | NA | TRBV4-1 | TGCGCCAGCAGCCAGGACCAAAGGGGGGGGGTCCCCCAGCATTTT | CASSQDQRGGVPQHF
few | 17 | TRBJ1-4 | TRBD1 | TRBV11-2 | TGTGCCAGCAGCCCCAGACAGGGGATCTTACCTAATGAAAAACTGTTTTTT | CASSPRQGILPNEKLFF
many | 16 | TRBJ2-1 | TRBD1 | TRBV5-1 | TGCGCCAGCAGCTTGGAGGAGGACAGGGTTTATGGTGAGCAGTTCTTC | CASSLEEDRVYGEQFF
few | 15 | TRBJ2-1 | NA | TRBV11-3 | TGTGCCAGCAGCTCCTACACCGGGGGCTTTAATGAGCAGTTCTTC | CASSSYTGGFNEQFF